These 16 T cell receptor beta chains share one sample of origin, sequenced in a study of blood T cell repertoires in COVID-19. Profiled with immunoSEQ multiplex PCR; TCRdb holds only in-frame clones, not every one. This table has about 190,000 clones, over 70% appearing once. The sample comprised peripheral blood. These receptors all stem from a man in his sixties with acute or convalescent COVID-19.

CDR3 sequence reads: CASSQAWTSGYNEQFF. For the CDR3, the DNA is TGCGCCAGCAGCCAAGCATGGACTAGCGGATACAATGAGCAGTTCTTC. V and J are TRBV4-1 and TRBJ2-1; the match to TRBD2 covers 10 bases. This CDR3 is 16 amino acids long. Germline loops: CDR1 MGHRA, CDR2 YSYEKL. V dropped 1 base and J dropped 4; count of bases not matched to a gene: 4.

In this sample, this clone turned up a few times. The rearrangement uses TRBV12-5 and TRBJ1-2, with D perhaps TRBD1 (5 bases). Trimming pared 3 bases from V and 0 bases from J, leaving 11 bases between. The length of the CDR3 is 15 residues. CDR1 and CDR2 from the germline V gene are LGHNT and FRNRAP. Here the CDR3 DNA reads TGTGCTAGTGGTTTCACCGGGGGATCTAACTATGGCTACACCTTC. It encodes CASGFTGGSNYGYTF.

The genes are TRBV19 and TRBJ2-5; TRBD1 might be the D (5 bases). The V end lost 6 bases, the J end lost 0 bases, and 11 bases lay between the germline ends. Germline V gene sequence: CDR1 LNHDA, CDR2 SQIVND (reference sequence). The CDR3 runs 14 residues. In DNA form, the CDR3 reads TGTGCCAGTAGAGAGACAGCTTACCAAGAGACCCAGTACTTC. It specifies CASRETAYQETQYF.

This clone has more than one count but fewer than ten. The rearrangement joins TRBV4-2 to TRBJ2-1; 11 bases are shared with TRBD2. CDR1 is LGHNA and CDR2 is YNFKEQ in the germline V gene. The CDR3 length is 16 residues. The ends lost 6 bases at V and 5 bases at J; junction bases unmatched: 9. The DNA for the CDR3 is TGTGCCAGCAGTCATCATAGCGGGGGGGCCGACAATGAGCAGTTCTTC. Translated: CASSHHSGGADNEQFF.

The chain combines TRBV5-1 with TRBJ2-1, with 11 positions matching TRBD2. With 2 bases clipped from V and 9 bases from J, the junction kept 19 bases outside the gene matches. This CDR3 is 19 amino acids long. Germline-derived CDR1 and CDR2 are SGHRS and YFSETQ. CDR3 nucleotides: TGCGCCAGCAGCTTCGTTCTAGCGGGAGGAGTGAGTATATGGTCTGAGCAGTTCTTC. This sequence encodes CASSFVLAGGVSIWSEQFF.

The chain carries TRBV4-1 and TRBJ1-2, with 7 bases lining up with TRBD1. Germline values: CDR1 MGHRA, CDR2 YSYEKL. With V trimmed by 0 bases and J by 4 bases, 23 bases remained unmatched. CDR3 length equals 21 residues. The CDR3 protein is CASSQENFSPGQKKVFYGYTF. The CDR3 DNA is TGCGCCAGCAGCCAAGAAAATTTTTCACCGGGACAGAAGAAAGTATTCTATGGCTACACCTTC.

This clone showed up just once. The chain couples TRBV5-6 to TRBJ1-2; D may be TRBD1 (6 bases). The germline V gene encodes CDR1 SGHDT and CDR2 YYEEEE. The CDR3 is made up of 16 amino acids. The V gene lost 1 base and the J gene lost 4 bases, with 17 bases spanning the gap. The chain's CDR3 is CASSLRGAGTLYGYTF. The CDR3 region has the DNA TGTGCCAGCAGCTTGCGGGGGGCCGGGACCCTCTATGGCTACACCTTC.

The CDR3, as DNA: TGTGCCAGCAGCTCGGGACTAGCGGCTAGCACAGATACGCAGTATTTT. The encoded protein is CASSSGLAASTDTQYF. The chain links TRBV7-3 to TRBJ2-3; 11 nucleotides agree with TRBD2. The CDR3 consists of 16 residues. CDR1 is SGHTA and CDR2 is FQGTGA in the germline V gene. J lost 0 bases, V lost 4 bases, and 3 bases had no gene match. Full variable domain (missing parts from reference TRBV7-3 and TRBJ2-3): GAGVSQTPSNKVTEKGKYVELRCDPISGHTALYWYRQSLGQGPEFLIYFQGTGAADDSGLPNDRFFAVRPEGSVSTLKIQRTERGDSAVYLCASSSGLAASTDTQYFGPGTRLTVL.

This clone was counted once. Other DNA sequences of this sample code for an identical CDR3. The genes are TRBV5-4 and TRBJ1-1, with TRBD1 matching 7 bases. The CDR3 is 14 residues long. The ends lost 4 bases at V and 1 base at J; junction bases unmatched: 4. CDR1 and CDR2 from the germline V gene are SGHNT and YYREEE (reference sequence). The CDR3, as DNA: TGTGCCAGCAGCAGACAGGGCCGGAACACTGAAGCTTTCTTT. Amino acid sequence: CASSRQGRNTEAFF.

The CDR3 region is CASSYSIGGVGEQYF. The CDR3 nucleotides are TGTGCCAGCAGTTACTCGATCGGGGGGGTCGGCGAGCAGTACTTC. The gene calls are TRBV6-6 and TRBJ2-7; 8 bases match TRBD2. The CDR3 has 15 amino acids. From germline, CDR1 is MNHNY and CDR2 SVGAGI (reference sequence). With V trimmed by 0 bases and J by 6 bases, 7 bases remained unmatched.

The chain links TRBV9 to TRBJ2-1; 9 positions agree with TRBD2. J was trimmed by 2 bases and V by 0 bases; bases with no gene match: 3. Germline assignment: CDR1 SGDLS and CDR2 YYNGEE. The length of the CDR3 is 16 residues. In DNA, the CDR3 is TGTGCCAGCAGCGTAGTTACTAGCGGGCCCTACAATGAGCAGTTCTTC. As protein: CASSVVTSGPYNEQFF.

The rearrangement joins TRBV9 to TRBJ2-2, with TRBD1 matching over 9 bases. Trimming removed 1 base from V and 4 bases from J; junction bases left unmatched: 2. The length of the CDR3 is 15 residues. The germline gives CDR1 SGDLS, CDR2 YYNGEE. The DNA for the CDR3 is TGTGCCAGCAGCGTACGGACAGGGGCCACCGGGGAGCTGTTTTTT. It specifies CASSVRTGATGELFF.

The rearrangement links TRBV2 to TRBJ1-2, with D tentatively TRBD1 (5 bases). Looked up from germline, CDR1 is SNHLY and CDR2 is FYNNEI. The V end lost 5 bases, the J end lost 0 bases, and 10 bases lay between the germline ends. This CDR3 has 14 amino acids. The CDR3 reads CASSPRQTNYGYTF. The CDR3, as DNA: TGTGCCAGCAGTCCCCGACAGACTAACTATGGCTACACCTTC.

In DNA, the CDR3 is TGTGCCAGTGAACGGTATAGCAATCAGCCCCAGCATTTT. Protein product: CASERYSNQPQHF. The chain has TRBV6-5 and TRBJ1-5; D is unclear. The germline V gene encodes CDR1 MNHEY and CDR2 SVGAGI. The V and J ends lost 9 bases and 0 bases respectively, with 9 bases between them. The CDR3 totals 13 residues.

The V gene is TRBV29-1, the J gene TRBJ2-1; 7 bases agree with TRBD2. J gave up 5 bases and V 4 bases, and 20 bases lay outside the gene matches. The CDR3 contains 18 residues. The germline V gene encodes CDR1 SQVTM and CDR2 ANQGSEA. In DNA, the CDR3 is TGCAGCGTTGTCGGGTGGCTAGCGGACCCAAGGGATGACAATGAGCAGTTCTTC. As protein: CSVVGWLADPRDDNEQFF.

The count of this clone is one. This sequence joins TRBV6-2 or TRBV6-3 and TRBJ1-6, with TRBD1 matching over 7 bases. The CDR3 totals 13 residues. Germline V gene sequence: CDR1 MNHEY, CDR2 SVGEGT. V lost 5 bases and J lost 9; bases outside the gene matches: 4. The CDR3 loop is CASSLTGSSPLHF. The CDR3 DNA sequence: TGTGCCAGCAGTCTGACAGGGTCTTCACCCCTCCACTTT.